The 32 T cell receptor beta chains reported below all come from one sample, sequenced in a study of T cell repertoires in ileal Crohn's disease. Sequencing used immunoSEQ multiplex PCR; TCRdb keeps in-frame clones, though not all of them. The repertoire includes approximately 29,000 clones, 80% to 90% of them detected once, and 4.5% to 6% sits in the top ten. The specimen was ileal tissue. The receptors here all came from an adult with Crohn's disease.

This chain links TRBV6-1 with TRBJ2-7; 8 bases fit TRBD1. CDR3 length equals 14 residues. The germline V gene encodes CDR1 MNHNS and CDR2 SASEGT. V lost 4 bases, J lost 5 bases, and 7 bases stayed unmatched. CDR3 sequence reads: CASSVTGAVHEQYF. The CDR3 DNA reads TGTGCCAGCAGTGTGACAGGGGCCGTCCACGAGCAGTACTTC.

The chain uses TRBV19 and TRBJ2-1; 7 bases match TRBD2. The CDR3 is 15 residues long. Per germline, CDR1 LNHDA and CDR2 SQIVND (reference sequence). V lost 7 bases and J lost 3; bases outside the gene matches: 9. The CDR3 sequence is CASTPMGGGYNEQFF. In nucleotides, the CDR3 is TGTGCCAGTACCCCTATGGGCGGGGGCTACAATGAGCAGTTCTTC.

The gene calls are TRBV6-1 and TRBJ2-7; possible D gene TRBD1, 6 bases. V lost 8 bases and J 2 bases, leaving 13 bases between the germline ends. Germline V gene lookup returns CDR1 MNHNS and CDR2 SASEGT. The CDR3 contains 13 residues. In nucleotides, the CDR3 is TGTGCCAGCGGCAAACAGGGCACCTACGAGCAGTACTTC. Its translation: CASGKQGTYEQYF.

The V call is TRBV23-1, the J call TRBJ1-5, with D perhaps matching TRBD1 (5 bases). TRBV23-1 is identified as an open reading frame with a role that is uncertain. The CDR3 covers 15 residues. V lost 3 bases, J lost 6 bases, and 15 bases lay in between. The CDR3: CASSHAGTTGQPQHF. The DNA for the CDR3 is TGCGCCAGCAGTCACGCGGGGACTACGGGTCAGCCCCAGCATTTT.

CDR3 region: CASSVAPSGADTQYF. The CDR3 DNA reads TGTGCCAGCAGCGTAGCTCCTAGCGGAGCAGATACGCAGTATTTT. The chain combines TRBV9 with TRBJ2-3; 7 bases match TRBD2. The germline V gene has CDR1 SGDLS and CDR2 YYNGEE. There are 15 residues in the CDR3. J gave up 4 bases and V 0 bases, and 5 bases lay outside the gene matches.

This chain joins TRBV5-6 and TRBJ2-3, with TRBD2 identical over 8 bases. Trimming took 3 bases from V and 6 from J; bases not matched to a gene: 9. The germline V gene encodes CDR1 SGHDT and CDR2 YYEEEE. The CDR3 is 15 amino acids. The CDR3 bases are TGTGCCAGCAGCTCCGCGGCGGGGGGACCGGATACGCAGTATTTT. Amino acid sequence: CASSSAAGGPDTQYF.

This rearrangement joins TRBV7-3 to TRBJ1-6; D call uncertain. V was trimmed by 5 bases and J by 8 bases, leaving 16 bases between them. There are 15 residues in the CDR3. The V gene's germline CDR1 is SGHTA and CDR2 FQGTGA. The CDR3 DNA follows: TGTGCCAGCAGCCCAGGTCCGGGATCCTATTCACCCCTCCACTTT. Its translation: CASSPGPGSYSPLHF.

V and J are TRBV5-4 and TRBJ1-1, with 9 bases lining up with TRBD1. V gave up 2 bases and J gave up 4 bases; unmatched junction bases: 3. CDR1 and CDR2 from the germline V gene are SGHNT and YYREEE (reference sequence). The CDR3 covers 14 residues. The CDR3, as DNA: TGTGCCAGCAGCTTCCAGACAGGGGGCACTGAAGCTTTCTTT. Translation: CASSFQTGGTEAFF. The full variable domain, completed using reference TRBV5-4 and TRBJ1-1, is ETGVTQSPTHLIKTRGQQVTLRCSSQSGHNTVSWYQQALGQGPQFIFQYYREEENGRGNFPPRFSGLQFPNYSSELNVNALELDDSALYLCASSFQTGGTEAFFGQGTRLTVV.

The chain is built from TRBV7-8 and TRBJ1-6; possibly TRBD1 for D (6 bases). Germline V gene lookup returns CDR1 SGHVS and CDR2 FQNEAQ. V lost 1 base to trimming and J lost 10 bases, with 11 bases between them. The length of the CDR3 is 14 residues. Written as DNA, the CDR3 is TGTGCCAGCAGCTTAGGGGACATTCGGTCACCCCTCCACTTT. Translating gives CASSLGDIRSPLHF.

The chain recombines TRBV19 with TRBJ2-1, with 9 bases identical to TRBD2. This CDR3 spans 17 amino acids. The germline gives CDR1 LNHDA, CDR2 SQIVND (reference sequence). J lost 5 bases, V lost 2 bases, and 10 bases had no gene match. The CDR3 region is CASSISGAGGPDNEQFF. The CDR3 DNA reads as TGTGCCAGTAGTATATCAGGAGCGGGGGGCCCAGACAATGAGCAGTTCTTC.

In this sample, this clone turned up once. The chain is built from TRBV4-1 and TRBJ2-2; no clear D gene. The germline V gene encodes CDR1 MGHRA and CDR2 YSYEKL. V shed 4 bases and J shed 0 bases, with 12 bases lying between them. The CDR3 extends over 16 amino acids. The CDR3, as DNA: TGCGCCAGCAGCCCCGCGATGGTGGCGAACACCGGGGAGCTGTTTTTT. Its protein is CASSPAMVANTGELFF.

The chain uses TRBV28 and TRBJ1-2; 8 bases fit TRBD1. The length of the CDR3 is 15 residues. Germline CDR1 and CDR2: MDHEN and SYDVKM. J was trimmed by 2 bases and V by 2 bases; bases with no gene match: 4. CDR3 bases: TGTGCCAGCAGTTTACCCGGGACAGGCAACTATGGCTACACCTTC. Amino acids: CASSLPGTGNYGYTF.

The rearrangement links TRBV18 to TRBJ1-1; 8 bases line up with TRBD1. The CDR3 has 14 residues. Germline-derived CDR1 and CDR2 are KGHSH and LQKENI. Trimming removed 2 bases from V and 1 base from J; junction bases left unmatched: 0. The CDR3, as DNA: TGTGCCAGCTCACCAGACAGGGGGAACACTGAAGCTTTCTTT. It encodes CASSPDRGNTEAFF.

This rearrangement joins TRBV5-1 to TRBJ1-2; 8 nucleotides match TRBD1. This CDR3 contains 14 residues. Germline CDR1 is SGHRS and CDR2 is YFSETQ. Trimming removed 5 bases from V and 6 bases from J; junction bases left unmatched: 9. The CDR3 loop reads CASRLRTGIDGYTF. The CDR3 DNA is TGCGCCAGCAGACTAAGGACAGGGATCGATGGCTACACCTTC.

CDR3 protein: CASGFARGAYEQYF. CDR3 in DNA: TGTGCTAGTGGTTTTGCTCGTGGAGCCTACGAGCAGTACTTC. This chain links TRBV12-5 with TRBJ2-7; D remains unclear. Trimming shortened V by 3 bases and J by 2 bases, and 11 bases separated the two germline ends. CDR3 size: 14 residues. Germline V gives CDR1 LGHNT, CDR2 FRNRAP.

The chain recombines TRBV7-3 with TRBJ2-2, with 9 bases fitting TRBD2. The V segment lost 2 bases and the J segment 2 bases; nucleotides outside the gene matches: 9. CDR1 SGHTA and CDR2 FQGTGA come from the germline V gene. The CDR3 contains 18 residues. The CDR3 loop is CASSLLGGGVGNTGELFF. The CDR3 region has the DNA TGTGCCAGCAGCTTACTTGGCGGGGGGGTCGGTAACACCGGGGAGCTGTTTTTT.

The V and J genes are TRBV18 and TRBJ2-4; D is undetermined. Per the germline V gene, CDR1 is KGHSH and CDR2 is LQKENI. Trimming removed 5 bases at V and 2 bases at J, with 7 bases between. CDR3 length: 13 residues. The CDR3 region is CASSERSKNIQYF. DNA for the CDR3: TGTGCCAGCTCAGAGAGGTCCAAAAACATTCAGTACTTC.

The rearrangement joins TRBV6-5 to TRBJ1-1; TRBD1 might be the D (5 bases). CDR3 length: 14 amino acids. Trimming took off 6 bases at V and 6 bases at J, with 17 bases between the two ends. In germline, CDR1 is MNHEY, CDR2 SVGAGI. The chain's CDR3 is CASRYQGFGAEAFF. The CDR3 region has the DNA TGTGCCAGCAGGTACCAGGGTTTTGGGGCTGAAGCTTTCTTT.

This rearrangement joins TRBV6-6 to TRBJ2-7, with unresolved D. V lost 5 bases and J 2 bases, leaving 7 bases between the germline ends. Germline V lookup: CDR1 MNHNY, CDR2 SVGAGI (reference sequence). CDR3 length: 12 amino acids. DNA of the CDR3: TGTGCCAGCAGTCCTAAGCCCTACGAGCAGTACTTC. Residues: CASSPKPYEQYF.

This chain joins TRBV4-1 and TRBJ2-1; 10 positions agree with TRBD2. This CDR3 is 15 amino acids long. The germline gives CDR1 MGHRA, CDR2 YSYEKL. V lost 3 bases, J lost 7 bases, and 6 bases stayed unmatched. DNA of the CDR3: TGCGCCAGCAGCCAGTTACTAGCGGGGCTTAATGAGCAGTTCTTC. Protein: CASSQLLAGLNEQFF.

This rearrangement joins TRBV7-2 to TRBJ2-1, with D perhaps TRBD2 (6 bases). Germline V lookup: CDR1 SGHTA, CDR2 FQGNSA. V shed 10 bases and J shed 3 bases, with 16 bases lying between them. The CDR3 loop spans 14 amino acids. CDR3 bases: TGTGCCACGGGACTTCCGCCTAACTACAATGAGCAGTTCTTC. It is translated as CATGLPPNYNEQFF.

This chain uses TRBV6-6 with TRBJ2-7; D might be TRBD1 (6 bases). V was pared by 6 bases and J by 0 bases, with 12 bases between. CDR3 size: 14 residues. The germline V gene has CDR1 MNHNY and CDR2 SVGAGI (reference sequence). This CDR3 reads CASSRLDSSYEQYF. The CDR3 nucleotides are TGTGCCAGCAGCCGTTTGGACAGCTCCTACGAGCAGTACTTC.

V and J are TRBV2 and TRBJ1-2; 8 positions agree with TRBD1. Looked up from germline, CDR1 is SNHLY and CDR2 is FYNNEI. CDR3 length equals 13 residues. The V segment lost 6 bases and the J segment 5 bases; nucleotides outside the gene matches: 5. CDR3 DNA sequence: TGTGCCAGCAGGACCCAGGGGGCATATGGCTACACCTTC. Translation gives CASRTQGAYGYTF.

This chain joins TRBV5-1 and TRBJ2-3, with D possibly TRBD1 on 6 matching bases. V lost 4 bases and J 2 bases, leaving 11 bases between the germline ends. The CDR3 is made up of 14 amino acids. The germline V gene encodes CDR1 SGHRS and CDR2 YFSETQ. The DNA for the CDR3 is TGCGCCAGCAGCCAGAGGACAGACACAGATACGCAGTATTTT. It codes for CASSQRTDTDTQYF.

A few counts support this clone. Different DNA sequences within this sample yield the same CDR3. This chain uses TRBV5-1 with TRBJ1-2, with 8 positions matching TRBD1. Germline V gives CDR1 SGHRS, CDR2 YFSETQ. Trimming took 0 bases from V and 2 from J; bases not matched to a gene: 0. The CDR3 spans 14 residues. The CDR3 DNA reads as TGCGCCAGCAGCTTGGGACAGGGGAACTATGGCTACACCTTC. Its translation is CASSLGQGNYGYTF.

The CDR3 is CASSAGTGGFQPQHF. The CDR3 region has the DNA TGTGCCAGCAGCGCCGGGACAGGGGGCTTTCAGCCCCAGCATTTT. The chain joins TRBV9 to TRBJ1-5, with TRBD1 identical over 12 bases. The CDR3 is made up of 15 amino acids. J lost 6 bases, V lost 3 bases, and 4 bases had no gene match. Germline CDR1 SGDLS, CDR2 YYNGEE. Combining the CDR3 with reference TRBV9 and TRBJ1-5 gives the whole variable domain DSGVTQTPKHLITATGQRVTLRCSPRSGDLSVYWYQQSLDQGLQFLIQYYNGEERAKGNILERFSAQQFPDLHSELNLSSLELGDSALYFCASSAGTGGFQPQHFGDGTRLSIL.

CDR3 loop: CASSRQGADYGYTF. The CDR3 nucleotides read TGTGCCAGCAGCCGACAGGGGGCAGACTATGGCTACACCTTC. The V gene is TRBV7-9, the J gene TRBJ1-2; TRBD1 agrees at 10 bases. Looked up from germline, CDR1 is SEHNR and CDR2 is FQNEAQ (reference sequence). The CDR3 is made up of 14 amino acids. J gave up 3 bases and V 5 bases, and 3 bases lay outside the gene matches.

This chain connects TRBV6-1 to TRBJ1-1, with 7 positions matching TRBD1. This CDR3 contains 14 residues. Germline V lookup: CDR1 MNHNS, CDR2 SASEGT. The V segment lost 5 bases and the J segment 8 bases; nucleotides outside the gene matches: 11. CDR3 nucleotides: TGTGCCAGCAGTCCAGGACCGTCAGGGGGAGAAGCTTTCTTT. Encoded protein: CASSPGPSGGEAFF.

The chain links TRBV5-1 to TRBJ2-7, with 14 bases that match TRBD2. The germline V gene encodes CDR1 SGHRS and CDR2 YFSETQ. There are 22 residues in the CDR3. V gave up 3 bases and J gave up 2 bases; unmatched junction bases: 22. The CDR3 DNA follows: TGCGCCAGCAGCTCGAGGACAGGGGGTTTTCTTTCGGGACTAGCGGGGGCCTACGAGCAGTACTTC. Its protein is CASSSRTGGFLSGLAGAYEQYF.

This clone was recorded once. This chain joins TRBV11-2 and TRBJ1-2, with TRBD1 matching 9 bases. Germline CDR1 is SGHAT and CDR2 is FQNNGV. This CDR3 region has 14 residues. V gave up 5 bases and J gave up 6 bases; unmatched junction bases: 7. The CDR3 coding sequence is TGTGCCAGCAGCCAAACGCGGACAGGGGATGGCTACACCTTC. Residues: CASSQTRTGDGYTF.

This clone was picked up a small number of times. The V and J genes are TRBV19 and TRBJ1-6; a possible D gene is TRBD1 (6 bases). Looked up from germline, CDR1 is LNHDA and CDR2 is SQIVND (reference sequence). The CDR3 runs to 15 residues. V was pared by 2 bases and J by 8 bases, with 13 bases between. The CDR3 spells CASSILTGTYSPLHF. DNA of the CDR3: TGTGCCAGTAGTATATTAACAGGGACGTATTCACCCCTCCACTTT.

This clone was observed a single time. The chain couples TRBV13 to TRBJ2-5; 10 positions match TRBD1. After removal of 5 bases from V and 5 bases from J, the junction contained 8 bases not matched to a gene. CDR1 PRHDT and CDR2 FYEKMQ come from the germline V gene (reference sequence). CDR3 length: 15 amino acids. CDR3 sequence: CASSGRTGGLETQYF. As DNA, the CDR3 is TGTGCCAGCAGCGGGCGGACAGGGGGGTTGGAGACCCAGTACTTC.